A single sample gave rise to the 31 T cell receptor beta chains below, sequenced in a study of Graves' ophthalmopathy and Graves' hyperthyroidism. The study amplified TCR beta CDR3 regions using RNA transcripts. Following a first-round RT-PCR that used HTBI primers, a second-round multiplex PCR was carried out. TCRdb re-called the multiplex PCR reads through MiXCR, storing one row per CDR3 protein. The table records roughly 380,000 distinct CDR3 sequences, 15% to 19% of them present only once. The sample was peripheral blood. The source is a woman between 18 and 29 years old with stable Graves' hyperthyroidism.

This clonotype was counted only a few times. V usage is TRBV4-1 and J usage is TRBJ2-7; tentative D call: TRBD2 (6 bases). This CDR3 spans 15 amino acids. Trimming took 1 base from V and 2 from J, leaving 12 bases between them. Looked up from germline, CDR1 is MGHRA and CDR2 is YSYEKL. CDR3 nucleotide sequence: TGCGCCAGCAGCCAAGGGCGGGATAGGGCCTACGAGCAGTACTTC. This codes for CASSQGRDRAYEQYF.

At least ten counts were recorded for this clonotype. The rearrangement joins TRBV28 to TRBJ1-2; 7 bases map to TRBD1. Germline CDR1 is MDHEN and CDR2 is SYDVKM. The CDR3 extends over 13 amino acids. Trimming at V came to 5 bases and at J to 10 bases, leaving 10 bases not matched to a gene. CDR3 sequence: CASSPGQPSIYTF. The CDR3 DNA follows: TGTGCCAGCAGTCCGGGACAGCCGAGTATCTACACCTTC.

This clonotype has only a few counts. Since a much larger clone is just one base distant, this may be a read error. The chain couples TRBV12-3 or TRBV12-4 to TRBJ1-2; D call uncertain. There are 14 residues in the CDR3. V dropped 10 bases and J dropped 0 bases, with 15 bases sitting between them. CDR3 sequence: CAIRTIGTNYGYTF. CDR3 DNA: TGTGCCATCAGGACCATAGGTACTAACTATGGCTACACCTTC.

This clonotype was observed many times. The rearrangement joins TRBV6-1 to TRBJ1-2, with no clear D. V lost 7 bases and J 0 bases, leaving 12 bases between the germline ends. The CDR3 contains 14 residues. Germline V CDR1 and CDR2: MNHNS, SASEGT. CDR3 residues: CASTPLGANYGYTF. The CDR3 nucleotides read TGTGCCAGCACCCCCCTGGGCGCTAACTATGGCTACACCTTC.

This clonotype was observed many times. The rearrangement links TRBV12-3 or TRBV12-4 to TRBJ1-2; 10 bases map to TRBD1. V was pared by 8 bases and J by 4 bases, with 16 bases of the junction left unmatched. The CDR3 sequence is 17 residues long. CDR3 DNA sequence: TGTGCCAGCGATAGCGGAGGACAGGGGGAAACCGCCTATGGCTACACCTTC. Translated, it gives CASDSGGQGETAYGYTF.

CDR3 sequence reads: CASSPLRKGTGERGTEAFF. DNA for the CDR3: TGTGCCAGCTCACCACTCAGGAAGGGGACAGGGGAAAGGGGCACTGAAGCTTTCTTT. The chain recombines TRBV18 with TRBJ1-1; 10 bases match TRBD1. This CDR3 has 19 amino acids. The germline V gene encodes CDR1 KGHSH and CDR2 LQKENI. V lost 1 base, J lost 4 bases, and 15 bases stayed unmatched.

The chain employs TRBV6-2 or TRBV6-3 and TRBJ2-2, with 14 bases that match TRBD2. V was pared by 0 bases and J by 5 bases, with 5 bases of the junction left unmatched. The CDR3 extends over 18 amino acids. The germline V gene encodes CDR1 MNHEY and CDR2 SVGEGT. This CDR3 reads CASSYSRTSGGLTGELFF. The CDR3 nucleotides read TGTGCCAGCAGTTACTCGCGGACTAGCGGGGGGCTGACCGGGGAGCTGTTTTTT.

This clonotype appeared a few times. This sequence may be a read error, since a much larger clone differs from it by one base. The chain employs TRBV2 and TRBJ1-6; a weak D match, TRBD1 (6 bases). CDR3 length equals 15 residues. CDR1 and CDR2 (germline): SNHLY, FYNNEI. V lost 7 bases, J lost 7 bases, and 17 bases lay in between. CDR3 DNA sequence: TGTGCCAGCACTGTTAACAGGGCGGTAAATTCACCCCTCCACTTT. Residues: CASTVNRAVNSPLHF.

This clonotype came up a few times. The junction departs from germline at one end; a sequencing error may be responsible. CDR3 sequence (DNA): TGTGCCAGCAGTGAAGCGGGACAGGTTGACATTAAGTACTTC. It encodes CASSEAGQVDIKYF. The chain combines TRBV6-1 with TRBJ2-4; the match to TRBD1 covers 8 bases. Germline assignment: CDR1 MNHNS and CDR2 SASEGT. The CDR3 sequence is 14 residues long.

The gene calls are TRBV19 and TRBJ1-6; 9 nucleotides align to TRBD1. J gave up 7 bases and V 3 bases, and 25 bases lay outside the gene matches. This CDR3 has 22 residues. Germline V gene data show CDR1 as LNHDA and CDR2 as SQIVND (reference sequence). In DNA, the CDR3 is TGTGCCAGTAGTATTATTATTTTCATAGGGACAGGGACTTCCGAAGGGAATTCACCCCTCCACTTT. Translation: CASSIIIFIGTGTSEGNSPLHF.

This clonotype has a count of ten or more. CDR3 nucleotides: TGTGCCAGCAGTCAAGTCCGGGGGCTAAAGTACGAGCAGTACTTC. Its protein is CASSQVRGLKYEQYF. The V call is TRBV6-2 or TRBV6-3, the J call TRBJ2-7; possibly TRBD1 or TRBD2 for D (6 bases each). V lost 5 bases and J 4 bases, leaving 18 bases between the germline ends. Germline V CDR1 and CDR2: MNHEY, SVGEGT. The CDR3 totals 15 residues.

This clonotype has ten or more counts. V is TRBV6-1 and J is TRBJ1-1, with 10 bases fitting TRBD1. CDR1 and CDR2 (germline): MNHNS, SASEGT. CDR3 size: 18 residues. The V gene end was trimmed by 4 bases and the J gene end by 0 bases; junction bases not matched to a gene: 11. The CDR3 bases are TGTGCCAGCAGTGTTGGGACAGGGGCCGGCCTTGTGAACACTGAAGCTTTCTTT. Protein product: CASSVGTGAGLVNTEAFF.

This clonotype occurred many times. This chain joins TRBV7-8 and TRBJ2-5; 11 bases line up with TRBD2. The CDR3 has 15 amino acids. CDR1 SGHVS and CDR2 FQNEAQ come from the germline V gene. V was clipped by 3 bases and J by 5 bases; unmatched bases: 5. CDR3 nucleotides: TGTGCCAGCAGCTTTAGCGGGGGGGCCCGTGAGACCCAGTACTTC. It is translated as CASSFSGGARETQYF.

This clonotype was counted a few times. The gene calls are TRBV18 and TRBJ1-6, with D unresolved. The CDR3 length is 13 residues. CDR1 and CDR2 from the germline V gene are KGHSH and LQKENI. Trimming shortened V by 1 base and J by 8 bases, and 6 bases separated the two germline ends. The DNA for the CDR3 is TGTGCCAGCTCACCACAGGGAGATTCACCCCTCCACTTT. Translation gives CASSPQGDSPLHF. The whole variable domain, remainder taken from reference TRBV18 and TRBJ1-6, is NAGVMQNPRHLVRRRGQEARLRCSPMKGHSHVYWYRQLPEEGLKFMVYLQKENIIDESGMPKERFSAEFPKEGPSILRIQQVVRGDSAAYFCASSPQGDSPLHFGNGTRLTVT.

The chain is built from TRBV3-1 and TRBJ1-1; possibly TRBD1 for D (6 bases). Germline V gene lookup returns CDR1 LGHDT and CDR2 YNNKEL (reference sequence). The V gene lost 4 bases and the J gene lost 0 bases, with 21 bases spanning the gap. This CDR3 has 18 amino acids. CDR3 sequence: CASSPLGRGRGVNTEAFF. DNA for the CDR3: TGTGCCAGCAGCCCACTCGGGAGGGGCAGGGGAGTGAACACTGAAGCTTTCTTT.

This clonotype was seen many times. This chain joins TRBV6-5 and TRBJ2-2, with D perhaps matching TRBD1 or TRBD2 (5 bases each). In germline, CDR1 is MNHEY, CDR2 SVGAGI. The V end was cut by 4 bases, the J end by 7 bases, with 10 bases between. The CDR3 totals 13 residues. The CDR3 region is CASSLGVFGELFF. CDR3 in DNA: TGTGCCAGCAGTTTGGGGGTATTCGGGGAGCTGTTTTTT.

Many counts were recorded for this clonotype. The rearrangement joins TRBV7-2 to TRBJ1-2; possibly TRBD1 for D (5 bases). Germline V gene data show CDR1 as SGHTA and CDR2 as FQGNSA. CDR3 length: 13 amino acids. Trimming left V 2 bases short and J 8 bases short, with 12 bases between. CDR3 in amino acids: CASSLIGRGGYTF. As DNA, the CDR3 is TGTGCCAGCAGCTTAATCGGCCGGGGGGGCTACACCTTC.

In its sample, this clonotype was seen many times. This rearrangement joins TRBV20-1 to TRBJ1-1, with a tentative D call TRBD1 (6 bases). The ends were cut back, 5 bases at V and 5 bases at J, with 21 bases in the middle. Germline V gene sequence: CDR1 DFQATT, CDR2 SNEGSKA (reference sequence). CDR3 length: 15 residues. The CDR3, as DNA: TGCAGTGCTCGTAGGACAGTGAGAAGCTCTACTGAAGCTTTCTTT. Encoded protein: CSARRTVRSSTEAFF.

This clonotype was detected only a few times. V gene TRBV11-2 combines with J gene TRBJ2-7; 7 positions match TRBD1. The CDR3 length is 14 residues. The germline gives CDR1 SGHAT, CDR2 FQNNGV. J was trimmed by 4 bases and V by 3 bases; bases with no gene match: 6. CDR3 residues: CASSLTGRTYEQYF. The CDR3 coding sequence is TGTGCCAGCAGCTTGACAGGGCGCACTTACGAGCAGTACTTC.

V usage is TRBV9 and J usage is TRBJ1-6; D is unresolved. V shed 3 bases and J shed 6 bases, with 19 bases lying between them. CDR3 length: 17 amino acids. Germline V gene data show CDR1 as SGDLS and CDR2 as YYNGEE. In DNA, the CDR3 is TGTGCCAGCAGCGCCGCGGGCTCCGGGGTCCGTAATTCACCCCTCCACTTT. Translation: CASSAAGSGVRNSPLHF.

This clonotype occurred many times. The chain employs TRBV10-3 and TRBJ1-5; TRBD1 aligns across 8 bases. The V gene end was trimmed by 11 bases and the J gene end by 6 bases; junction bases not matched to a gene: 9. CDR1 and CDR2 from the germline V gene are ENHRY and SYGVKD. The CDR3 has 13 residues. CDR3: CAVQGGEGQPQHF. The CDR3 DNA is TGTGCCGTACAGGGGGGGGAAGGTCAGCCCCAGCATTTT.

This clonotype was recorded at least ten times. The rearrangement uses TRBV7-9 and TRBJ1-6; D perhaps matches TRBD1 (5 bases). Germline loops: CDR1 SEHNR, CDR2 FQNEAQ (reference sequence). The CDR3 sequence is 12 residues long. The V end lost 5 bases, the J end lost 10 bases, and 9 bases lay between the germline ends. The chain's CDR3 is CASSPGKSPLHF. In DNA form, the CDR3 reads TGTGCCAGCAGCCCAGGGAAATCACCCCTCCACTTT.

Only a few counts were recorded for this clonotype. This chain uses TRBV11-1 with TRBJ2-2, with D tentatively TRBD2 (6 bases). V lost 1 base and J lost 3, with 15 bases in between. CDR3 size: 17 residues. Germline V gene lookup returns CDR1 SGHAT and CDR2 FQDESV (reference sequence). The chain's CDR3 is CASSLGGLRDHTGELFF. The DNA for the CDR3 is TGTGCCAGCAGCTTAGGGGGCTTGCGGGATCACACCGGGGAGCTGTTTTTT.

This clonotype has a handful of counts. J is TRBJ2-2 and V is TRBV7-3, with 8 bases identical to TRBD2. Germline trimming cut 6 bases from V and 4 bases from J; bases unmatched to any gene: 7. Germline values: CDR1 SGHTA, CDR2 FQGTGA. There are 15 residues in the CDR3. CDR3 sequence (DNA): TGTGCCAGCAGACCCGAAGCGGGGGCCACCGGGGAGCTGTTTTTT. Amino acids: CASRPEAGATGELFF.

This clonotype has at least ten counts. V gene TRBV2 combines with J gene TRBJ2-5, with TRBD2 identical over 8 bases. The germline V gene has CDR1 SNHLY and CDR2 FYNNEI. V was clipped by 8 bases and J by 4 bases; unmatched bases: 9. The CDR3 covers 14 residues. The CDR3 nucleotides are TGTGCCAGCCCCTCGCGTAGCGGGGTAGAGACCCAGTACTTC. Translation: CASPSRSGVETQYF.

The chain has TRBV6-1 and TRBJ2-7; D perhaps matches TRBD2 (5 bases). The CDR3 contains 14 residues. V shed 4 bases and J shed 1 base, with 11 bases lying between them. CDR1 and CDR2 from the germline V gene are MNHNS and SASEGT. The CDR3 loop is CASSGPRDSYEQYF. In DNA form, the CDR3 reads TGTGCCAGCAGTGGCCCCCGGGATTCCTACGAGCAGTACTTC.

This clonotype was seen a few times. A much larger clone differs by one base, so this may be a read error. This chain joins TRBV7-8 and TRBJ2-5, with D possibly being TRBD2 (6 bases). The CDR3 runs to 15 residues. CDR1 and CDR2 from the germline V gene are SGHVS and FQNEAQ. CDR3 DNA sequence: TGTGCCAGCAGCTTTAGTAGCGGAGCCAAAGAGACCAAGTACTTC. This codes for CASSFSSGAKETKYF.

This clonotype appeared many times. The junction differs from germline at one of its ends, possibly a read error. V gene TRBV6-5 combines with J gene TRBJ1-1; D is unclear. Germline V lookup: CDR1 MNHEY, CDR2 SVGAGI. This CDR3 is built from 12 residues. CDR3 protein: CATSSQVAEAFF. CDR3 DNA sequence: TGTGCCACCAGTTCCCAAGTCGCTGAAGCTTTCTTT.

The rearrangement joins TRBV9 to TRBJ2-2; 7 nucleotides match TRBD1. Trimming removed 0 bases from V and 1 base from J; junction bases left unmatched: 3. Germline lookup yields CDR1 SGDLS and CDR2 YYNGEE. This CDR3 spans 16 amino acids. For the CDR3, the DNA is TGTGCCAGCAGCGTAGCATGGACAGGGAACACCGGGGAGCTGTTTTTT. Amino acid sequence: CASSVAWTGNTGELFF.

Comments on this clonotype: One end of the junction is discordant with germline, which a read error may explain. V is TRBV27 and J is TRBJ2-4, with 7 bases matching TRBD1. This CDR3 contains 14 residues. The germline gives CDR1 MNHEY, CDR2 SMNVEV (reference sequence). The CDR3 region is CASSQGEKPYIKYF. CDR3 bases: TGTGCCAGCAGCCAGGGGGAAAAACCCTACATTAAGTACTTC.

The chain is built from TRBV6-5 and TRBJ1-3; unclear D gene. CDR3 length: 16 residues. V lost 0 bases, J lost 0 bases, and 9 bases lay in between. Germline assignment: CDR1 MNHEY and CDR2 SVGAGI. CDR3 sequence: CASSYSGSSSGNTIYF. The CDR3 region has the DNA TGTGCCAGCAGTTACTCGGGCAGCTCCTCTGGAAACACCATATATTTT.